The sequence of this T cell receptor (beta chain) was determined in a study of T-cell reconstitution after alpha-beta-depleted transplantation in children (dated by TCRdb to the mid-2010s). With regard to the full study: The study quantitatively tracked T-cell immune reconstitution after TCRalphabeta/CD19-depleted allogeneic hematopoietic cell transplantation in children using TCR repertoire profiling.

In the paper's terms, the treatment or condition label means: allogeneic hematopoietic cell transplantation with graft depleted of TCRalphabeta T cells and CD19 B cells. The children who served as transplant recipients had been given grafts of TCRalphabeta/CD19-depleted allogeneic hematopoietic cells. A few counts support this clonotype. Its antigen is unknown. Base qualities are not at hand, and no much larger clone is one base apart. Libraries were made using PCR. TCRdb shows the sequencer as Illumina HiSeq 2500. To normalize quantification of the TCRbeta repertoire, the TCR libraries were built with molecular barcoding that relied on unique molecular identifiers. TCRdb reanalyzed the raw reads on its own, using fastp at Q25 for trimming and MiXCR for clone calling, and kept in-frame beta chains. Each CDR3 protein appears once, grouped with its most common genes and DNA. The sample table holds approximately 220,000 distinct CDR3 sequences, of which approximately 15% were seen once. The ten largest account for roughly two fifths of the sample.

Trimming leaves V shorter by 4 bases and J shorter by 2 bases, with the junction holding 5 bases beyond the gene matches. There are 14 amino acids in the CDR3, from cysteine to phenylalanine inclusive. The only DNA kept is the CDR3, 42 bases in frame from the first base. As encoded in the germline V gene, CDR1 is SGHRS while CDR2 is YFSETQ. Beyond this particular receptor, the publication reports: Apparently early alphabetaT-cell count recovery about two months after transplant reportedly relied on only several hundred rapidly expanded clones derived from non-depleted graft cells. In some patients, the high TCRbeta diversity seen at day 60 was put down to recipient T cells and intrathymic progenitors that had survived conditioning. Over the following months the frequencies of hyperexpanded clones went down, and after one year T-cell counts and TCRbeta diversity were mostly credited to newly produced T cells.

The source is a male patient aged 2 to 9 who had a stem cell transplant for acute lymphoblastic leukemia, so the T cells may come from the graft donor. The rearrangement combines TRBV5-1 with TRBJ2-5, with 7 bases matching TRBD1. The source material was PBMCs, mostly from graft donor cells, sampled 360 days after TCRalphabeta/CD19-depleted stem cell transplant. The CDR3 corresponds to CASSTGQLQETQYF. The bases are TGCGCCAGCAGCACGGGACAGCTACAAGAGACCCAGTACTTC.